The text below deals with one TCR beta chain. Its cognate antigen is unknown. Assay used: immunoSEQ multiplex PCR; TCRdb lists only in-frame clones, some missing. The sample carries about 2.4 million clones, approximately 94% recorded once. These data come from a study of shared clonotypes between healthy human individuals. Study results and caveats: The study found lower generation probabilities in non-shared clonotypes than in those shared by all four donors.

CDR3 length equals 14 residues. V was pared by 5 bases and J by 2 bases, with 9 bases between. The germline gives CDR1 SGHAT, CDR2 FQNNGV. This sequence was found in a man between 18 and 29 years old in good health. Sequencing used naive CD4+ T cells sorted from blood. Regarding subset: CD45RA+ positively selected. The V and J genes are TRBV11-2 and TRBJ2-2; possible D gene TRBD1, 6 bases. The CDR3 DNA is TGTGCCAGCAGCCAGGACAGAAACACCGGGGAGCTGTTTTTT. Its protein is CASSQDRNTGELFF.